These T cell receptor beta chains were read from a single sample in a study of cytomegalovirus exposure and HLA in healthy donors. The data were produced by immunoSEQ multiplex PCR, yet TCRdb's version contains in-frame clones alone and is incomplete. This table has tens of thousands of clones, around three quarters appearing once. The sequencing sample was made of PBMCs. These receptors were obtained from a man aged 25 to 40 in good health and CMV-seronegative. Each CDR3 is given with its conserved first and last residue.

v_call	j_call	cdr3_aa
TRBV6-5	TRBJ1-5	CASSLGQGYQPQHF
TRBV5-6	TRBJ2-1	CASSLALGDAEFF
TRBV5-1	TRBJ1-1	CASRIQGVGTEAFF
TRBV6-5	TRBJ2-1	CASSKDPSSYNEQFF
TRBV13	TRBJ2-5	CASSARGPGETQYF
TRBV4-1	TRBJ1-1	CASSQGGVWTEAFF
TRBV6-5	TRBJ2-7	CASSYSAGEQYF
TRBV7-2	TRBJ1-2	CASSSNSFYGYTF
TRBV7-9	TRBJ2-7	CASSLSPYSLNEQYF
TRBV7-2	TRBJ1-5	CASSSRDREGQPQHF
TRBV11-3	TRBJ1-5	CASSQGGSNQPQHF
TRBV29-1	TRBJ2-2	CSADRGHTGELFF
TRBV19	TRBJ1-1	CASSIRQLSRDTEAFF
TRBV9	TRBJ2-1	CASSVDGLAVYEQFF
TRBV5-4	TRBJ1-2	CASSRGGYYGYTF
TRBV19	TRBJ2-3	CASSRDRGSADTQYF
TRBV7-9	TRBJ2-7	CASSLVETGSSYEQYF
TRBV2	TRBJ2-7	CASSQNSDRPSYEQYF
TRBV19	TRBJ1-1	CASSIMGQANTEAFF